This TCR beta chain comes out of a study of T cell repertoires in ileal Crohn's disease (dated by TCRdb to the late 2010s). Looking at the study overall: Median disease duration was roughly 8 years, and 35% of patients were identified as active smokers at the time of surgery. Every patient underwent surgery because of a complication, which was stricturing disease in about 61% and penetrating disease in around 39%. Roughly half of the patients were given postoperative therapy, with 11 to 12 receiving thiopurines and around 20 receiving anti-TNF agents. TCR repertoire analysis was performed in around 57 Crohn's disease patients drawn from a prospective multicentre cohort. The study was conducted in parallel with a multicentre cohort that was designed to identify predictors of early endoscopic recurrence following ileocolonic resection. A Rutgeerts score above i0 was used to define endoscopic postoperative recurrence. The study sequenced 170 or so mucosal samples from around 52 patients, taken at several locations on the surgical specimen and at postoperative endoscopy.

CDR1 SGHTA and CDR2 FQGNSA are derived from the germline V gene. The CDR3 measures 14 amino acids from cysteine to phenylalanine. Only the CDR3 DNA stays, 42 bases, in frame from base 1. V loses 1 base of germline sequence and J loses 0 bases, and the interval between the two ends is 5 bases. Overall study outcomes, separate from this receptor: Compared with non-smokers, patients who were active smokers at surgery showed a significantly higher proportion of clonal expansions (around 24% vs 18%, p=0.02). Compared with CD4 T cells, sorted CD8 T cells contained more high-frequency clones, which suggests that the mucosal expansions were mostly CD8. Endoscopic recurrence was linked to a higher percentage of high-frequency clones at surgery, and recurrence occurred in every patient whose clonality exceeded 26.8% (18/57). Mucosal CD4 and CD8 T cells were sorted and sequenced only in a subgroup of patients, the size of which was not stated.

Eligible patients were adults with ileal or ileocolonic Crohn's disease who had an indication for ileocolonic resection. Whole ileal mucosal biopsies were kept frozen at -80 degrees C prior to DNA extraction. A TRizol-based method was used to extract genomic DNA from the frozen whole biopsies, and the DNA was quantified with a NanoDrop 2000 spectrophotometer. Comments on this clone: Its antigen is not yet known. Qualities for individual bases were not recorded, and no much larger clone is one base off.

Roughly 540 nanograms of biopsy DNA per sample were submitted for commercial TCRB immunosequencing. A two-step, amplification bias-controlled multiplex PCR was used by Adaptive Biotechnology to amplify CDR3 regions from genomic DNA. Primers covering every V and J gene segment were used in the first PCR, while barcodes and Illumina adapters were added in the second PCR. CDR3 libraries were sequenced using an Illumina instrument. For the original study's pipeline: Vendor-provided pipelines were combined with custom analysis of raw data in R/Bioconductor under R version 3.3.0. Clonality, ranging from 0 to 1, was calculated as the inverse of the normalised Shannon entropy of all productive clones. High-frequency clones were defined as the share of the repertoire occupied by the top 100 clones, with only clones passing a 95% confidence test being retained. The Simpson index measured repertoire diversity, and the Morisita-Horn index measured overlap between samples. The immuneACCESS repertoire file appears here via TCRdb, limited to in-frame rearrangements. These files lack a portion of the clones; in checked studies, under half of the deficit traces to unresolved V genes, and the cause of the others is not known. The V and J calls and the clone size are those of that table, but D and trimming were determined from the DNA. This sample gives 13,000 or so clones in total; 70% to 90% of them show up just once. Roughly 3.7% of the sample goes to the ten largest clones.

Input material: ileal tissue. This sequence originates from an adult with Crohn's disease. The chain uses TRBV7-2 and TRBJ2-3, with the D gene call left open. The CDR3 region has the sequence CASSLGASTDTQYF. The sequenced DNA: TGTGCCAGCAGCTTAGGCGCCAGCACAGATACGCAGTATTTT.